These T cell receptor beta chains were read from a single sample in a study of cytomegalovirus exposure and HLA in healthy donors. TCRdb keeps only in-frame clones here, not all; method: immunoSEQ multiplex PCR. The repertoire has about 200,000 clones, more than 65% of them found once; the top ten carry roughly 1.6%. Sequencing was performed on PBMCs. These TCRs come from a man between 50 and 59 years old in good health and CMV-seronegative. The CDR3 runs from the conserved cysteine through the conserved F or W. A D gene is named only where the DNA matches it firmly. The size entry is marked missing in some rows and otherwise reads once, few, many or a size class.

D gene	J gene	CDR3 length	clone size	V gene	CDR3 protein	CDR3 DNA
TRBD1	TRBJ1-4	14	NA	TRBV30	CAHNRGPTNEKLFF	TGTGCTCATAACAGGGGCCCAACTAATGAAAAACTGTTTTTT
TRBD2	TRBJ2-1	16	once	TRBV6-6	CASSYSRLAENNEQFF	TGTGCCAGCAGTTACTCTCGGCTAGCGGAAAACAATGAGCAGTTCTTC
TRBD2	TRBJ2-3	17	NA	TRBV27	CASSMPGLAGGRHTQYF	TGTGCCAGCAGTATGCCGGGGCTAGCGGGAGGGCGACATACGCAGTATTTT
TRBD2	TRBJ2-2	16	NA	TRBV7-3	CASSLLTSGIPGELFF	TGTGCCAGCAGCCTATTGACTAGCGGGATACCCGGGGAGCTGTTTTTT
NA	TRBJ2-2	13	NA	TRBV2	CASTRSNTGELFF	TGTGCCAGCACTCGTTCGAACACCGGGGAGCTGTTTTTT
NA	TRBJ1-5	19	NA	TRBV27	CASSLWSTVGGGGNQPQHF	TGTGCCAGCAGTTTATGGTCGACGGTGGGAGGGGGTGGCAATCAGCCCCAGCATTTT
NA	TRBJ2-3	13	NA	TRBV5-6	CASSLAGSDTQYF	TGTGCCAGCAGCTTGGCGGGGTCAGATACGCAGTATTTT
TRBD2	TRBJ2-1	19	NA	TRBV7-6	CASSLVTVPLAGIYNEQFF	TGTGCCAGCAGCTTAGTCACCGTGCCCCTAGCGGGAATATACAATGAGCAGTTCTTC
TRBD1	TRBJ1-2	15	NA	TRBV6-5	CASSTPGQGASGYTF	TGTGCCAGCAGCACACCGGGACAGGGAGCATCTGGCTACACCTTC
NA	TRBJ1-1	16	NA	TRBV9	CASSPRTGTMNTEAFF	TGTGCCAGCAGCCCCCGTACCGGGACTATGAACACTGAAGCTTTCTTT
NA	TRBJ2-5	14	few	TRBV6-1	CASSPSEIQETQYF	TGTGCCAGCAGTCCCAGCGAAATCCAAGAGACCCAGTACTTC
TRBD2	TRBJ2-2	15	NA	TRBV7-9	CASSLAPSGTGELFF	TGTGCCAGCAGCTTAGCGCCTAGCGGCACCGGGGAGCTGTTTTTT
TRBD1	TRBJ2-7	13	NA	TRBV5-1	CASSRTGGPEQYF	TGCGCCAGCAGCAGGACAGGGGGTCCCGAGCAGTACTTC
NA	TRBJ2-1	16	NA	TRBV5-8	CASSLKGSGYYNEQFF	TGTGCCAGCAGCTTGAAAGGTAGCGGCTATTACAATGAGCAGTTCTTC
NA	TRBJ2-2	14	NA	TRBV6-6	CASSPNRNTGELFF	TGTGCCAGCAGTCCAAACAGGAACACCGGGGAGCTGTTTTTT
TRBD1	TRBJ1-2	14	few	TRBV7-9	CASSLPRGNDGYTF	TGTGCCAGCAGCTTACCCAGGGGGAACGATGGCTACACCTTC
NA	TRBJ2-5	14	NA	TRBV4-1	CASTPSSGVETQYF	TGCGCCAGCACCCCTTCTTCGGGAGTTGAGACCCAGTACTTC
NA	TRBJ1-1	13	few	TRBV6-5	CASSYQGGGGAFF	TGTGCCAGCAGTTACCAGGGCGGGGGAGGGGCTTTCTTT
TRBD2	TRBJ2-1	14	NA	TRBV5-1	CASRGLAGAREQFF	TGCGCCAGCAGGGGACTAGCGGGAGCTCGGGAGCAGTTCTTC
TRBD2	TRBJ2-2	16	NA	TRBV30	CAWSWGGRTNTGELFF	TGTGCCTGGAGTTGGGGCGGGAGAACGAACACCGGGGAGCTGTTTTTT
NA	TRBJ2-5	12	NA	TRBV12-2	CASRKSRTTQYF	TGTGCAAGTCGCAAGTCTAGAACGACCCAGTACTTC
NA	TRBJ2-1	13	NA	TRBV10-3	CAISERGPNEQFF	TGTGCCATCAGTGAACGGGGTCCCAATGAGCAGTTCTTC
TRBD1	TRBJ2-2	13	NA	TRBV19	CATRDSNTGELFF	TGTGCCACTAGGGACAGTAACACCGGGGAGCTGTTTTTT
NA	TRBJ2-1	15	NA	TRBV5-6	CASRAVGGGDNEQFF	TGTGCCAGCCGTGCCGTGGGAGGCGGGGATAATGAGCAGTTCTTC
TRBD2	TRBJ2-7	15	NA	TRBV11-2	CASSSSSGESYEQYF	TGTGCCAGCAGCTCCTCTAGCGGGGAGTCCTACGAGCAGTACTTC
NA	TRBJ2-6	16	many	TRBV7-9	CASSSSGTAGANVLTF	TGTGCCAGCAGCTCGTCGGGAACAGCTGGGGCCAACGTCCTGACTTTC
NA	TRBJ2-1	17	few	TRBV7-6	CASNLAEVAIGNNEQFF	TGTGCCAGCAACTTAGCCGAGGTGGCGATAGGTAACAATGAGCAGTTCTTC
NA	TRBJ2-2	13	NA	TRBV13	CASSRENTGELFF	TGTGCCAGCAGCCGGGAGAACACCGGGGAGCTGTTTTTT
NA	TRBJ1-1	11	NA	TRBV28	CASIGRFEAFF	TGTGCCAGCATAGGGAGATTTGAAGCTTTCTTT
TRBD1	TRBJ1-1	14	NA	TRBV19	CASSIHRGNTEAFF	TGTGCCAGTAGTATTCACAGGGGGAACACTGAAGCTTTCTTT
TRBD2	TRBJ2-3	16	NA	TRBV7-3	CASSPAEGGSPDTQYF	TGTGCCAGCAGCCCCGCGGAGGGCGGGAGCCCAGATACGCAGTATTTT
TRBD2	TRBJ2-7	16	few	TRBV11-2	CASSLTTGGGPYEQYF	TGTGCCAGCAGCTTAACAACGGGGGGGGGCCCGTACGAGCAGTACTTC
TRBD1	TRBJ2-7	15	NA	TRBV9	CASSARDRPNHEQYF	TGTGCCAGCAGCGCCCGGGACAGGCCTAATCACGAGCAGTACTTC
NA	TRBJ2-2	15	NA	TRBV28	CASILGGGITGELFF	TGTGCCAGCATTCTAGGCGGGGGCATAACCGGGGAGCTGTTTTTT
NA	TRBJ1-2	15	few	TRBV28	CAIMRSRAADYGYTF	TGTGCCATTATGAGAAGTAGAGCAGCGGACTATGGCTACACCTTC
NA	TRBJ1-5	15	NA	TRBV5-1	CASSLDKGANQPQHF	TGCGCCAGCAGCCTGGACAAGGGAGCCAATCAGCCCCAGCATTTT
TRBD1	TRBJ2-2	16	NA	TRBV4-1	CASSPSGQGFTGELFF	TGCGCCAGCAGCCCTTCCGGACAGGGCTTCACCGGGGAGCTGTTTTTT
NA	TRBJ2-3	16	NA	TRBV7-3	CASSLRLAGESDTQYF	TGTGCCAGCAGCTTAAGGCTAGCAGGGGAATCAGATACGCAGTATTTT
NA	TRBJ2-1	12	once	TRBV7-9	CASSLGLNEQFF	TGTGCCAGCAGCTTAGGGCTGAATGAGCAGTTCTTC
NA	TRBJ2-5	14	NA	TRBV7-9	CASSLVASQETQYF	TGTGCCAGCAGCTTAGTTGCCAGTCAAGAGACCCAGTACTTC
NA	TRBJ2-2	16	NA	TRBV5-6	CASSLGPRGNTGELFF	TGTGCCAGCAGCTTGGGGCCCAGGGGTAACACCGGGGAGCTGTTTTTT
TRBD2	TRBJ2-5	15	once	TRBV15	CATSQVRGGPETQYF	TGTGCCACCAGCCAAGTAAGGGGAGGGCCAGAGACCCAGTACTTC
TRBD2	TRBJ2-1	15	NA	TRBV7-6	CASSWTSGISDEQFF	TGTGCCAGCAGCTGGACTAGCGGGATCTCAGATGAGCAGTTCTTC
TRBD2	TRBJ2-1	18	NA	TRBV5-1	CASRVLAGDFSSYNEQFF	TGCGCGAGCAGGGTACTAGCGGGAGACTTTAGCTCCTACAATGAGCAGTTCTTC
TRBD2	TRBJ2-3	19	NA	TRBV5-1	CASSWRMTGSGGGADTQYF	TGCGCCAGCAGCTGGAGAATGACTGGTAGCGGGGGAGGGGCAGATACGCAGTATTTT
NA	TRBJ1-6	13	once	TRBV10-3	CAISASTGSPLHF	TGTGCCATCAGTGCAAGTACAGGTTCACCCCTCCACTTT
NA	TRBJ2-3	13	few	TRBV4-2	CASSHLTGDTQYF	TGTGCCAGCAGCCACCTAACGGGGGATACGCAGTATTTT
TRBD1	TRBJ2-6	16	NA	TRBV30	CAAATGGLSGANVLTF	TGTGCCGCCGCTACAGGGGGCTTGTCTGGGGCCAACGTCCTGACTTTC
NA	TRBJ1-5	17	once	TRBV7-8	CASSQNGGGRAGQPQHF	TGTGCCAGCAGCCAAAACGGGGGGGGAAGAGCCGGACAGCCCCAGCATTTT
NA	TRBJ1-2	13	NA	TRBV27	CASSFSEGVGYTF	TGTGCCAGCAGTTTCTCTGAGGGGGTTGGCTACACCTTC
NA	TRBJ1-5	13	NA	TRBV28	CASSGVINQPQHF	TGTGCCAGCAGCGGGGTAATTAATCAGCCCCAGCATTTT
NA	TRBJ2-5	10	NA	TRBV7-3	CASSPRAQYF	TGTGCCAGCAGCCCCCGGGCCCAGTACTTC
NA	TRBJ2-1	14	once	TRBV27	CASTADLYVGEQFF	TGTGCCAGCACCGCCGATTTGTATGTCGGTGAGCAGTTCTTC
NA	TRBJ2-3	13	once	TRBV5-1	CASSELSTDTQYF	TGCGCCAGCAGCGAATTGAGTACAGATACGCAGTATTTT
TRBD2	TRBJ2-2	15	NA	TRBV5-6	CASSPGLAATGELFF	TGTGCCAGCAGCCCGGGACTAGCGGCAACCGGGGAGCTGTTTTTT